This paragraph reports one T cell receptor (beta chain). Its antigen is as yet unknown. Germline CDR1 LNHDA, CDR2 SQIVND (reference sequence). The V and J ends lost 7 bases and 10 bases respectively, with 20 bases between them. The CDR3 is 14 amino acids. The data are from a study of CD4 T cells in relation to SARS-CoV-2 and coronaviruses. Study-level information: ViraFEST: approximately nine-day antigen culture of PBMCs, then TCR beta CDR3 sequencing. The restricting HLA molecule for shared crossreactive spike epitopes was mapped.

The protocol was immunoSEQ multiplex PCR, while the TCRdb copy is restricted to in-frame clones and leaves out a portion. The table has 20,000 to 25,000 clones, over 60% seen once. CD4+ T cells from unexposed donors were obtained before the COVID-19 pandemic (2011-2018). Isolation of CD4+ T cells took place after nine to ten days in culture. Testing used SARS-CoV-2 S/N and four cold-coronavirus spikes on unexposed-donor CD4+ T cells, cells permitting. The material sequenced was CD4+ T cells from PBMCs, cultured in vitro. The V call is TRBV19, the J call TRBJ2-1; the D gene is possibly TRBD2 (6 bases). This receptor was obtained from a human donor in good health. In DNA, the CDR3 is TGTGCCAGTAATGGGGGGACCCTCCGGGGAGAGCAGTTCTTC. It specifies CASNGGTLRGEQFF.